The 11 T cell receptor beta chains below all came from one sample that was sequenced in a study of OX40 agonist ivuxolimab in advanced cancers. Here immunoSEQ multiplex PCR was the method, and the copy in TCRdb shows in-frame clones only, minus some. This sample has about 33,000 clones, with roughly nine tenths found just once. Specimen: CD4+ or CD8+ T cells sorted from blood, collected in a trial of the OX40 agonist ivuxolimab. The receptors stem from an adult with an advanced solid tumor such as melanoma, head and neck, liver or kidney cancer.

The V and J genes are TRBV11-3 and TRBJ2-3, with 14 bases aligning to TRBD2. Germline V lookup: CDR1 SGHNT, CDR2 YENEEA. Trimming cost V 5 bases and J 0 bases; bases outside gene matches: 1. This CDR3 is built from 16 residues. CDR3 nucleotide sequence: TGTGCCAGCAGCCGACTAGCGGGAGGGAGCACAGATACGCAGTATTTT. This sequence encodes CASSRLAGGSTDTQYF.

The CDR3 reads CASTPDYSNQPQHF. The CDR3 DNA follows: TGTGCCAGCACCCCAGATTATAGCAATCAGCCCCAGCATTTT. V and J are TRBV6-5 and TRBJ1-5; D uncertain. Trimming took 7 bases from V and 0 from J, leaving 10 bases between them. The germline gives CDR1 MNHEY, CDR2 SVGAGI. This CDR3 has 14 amino acids.

The chain joins TRBV28 to TRBJ2-4; the match to TRBD2 covers 10 bases. The CDR3 spans 16 residues. With V trimmed by 7 bases and J by 4 bases, 10 bases remained unmatched. The germline V gene has CDR1 MDHEN and CDR2 SYDVKM. CDR3 DNA sequence: TGTGCCAGCAAACCCGTTATGACTAGCGGGAAAAACATTCAGTACTTC. Translated, it gives CASKPVMTSGKNIQYF.

The J gene is TRBJ1-1, the V gene TRBV30, with a weak D call TRBD1 (6 bases). The ends were cut back, 3 bases at V and 2 bases at J, with 10 bases in the middle. CDR3 length: 13 residues. Per the germline V gene, CDR1 is GTSNPN and CDR2 is SVGIG (reference sequence). CDR3 amino acids: CAWRWGGNTEAFF. The CDR3 coding sequence is TGTGCCTGGAGATGGGGGGGCAACACTGAAGCTTTCTTT.

This clone was counted a few times. The chain has TRBV30 and TRBJ2-7; D is undetermined. CDR3 length equals 15 residues. V dropped 0 bases and J dropped 3 bases, with 15 bases sitting between them. Germline-derived CDR1 and CDR2 are GTSNPN and SVGIG (reference sequence). CDR3 region: CAWSVRWQPNYEQYF. In nucleotides, the CDR3 is TGTGCCTGGAGTGTACGGTGGCAGCCTAACTACGAGCAGTACTTC. Full variable domain (rest looked up from reference TRBV30 and TRBJ2-7): SQTIHQWPATLVQPVGSPLSLECTVEGTSNPNLYWYRQAAGRGLQLLFYSVGIGQISSEVPQNLSASRPQDRQFILSSKKLLLSDSGFYLCAWSVRWQPNYEQYFGPGTRLTVT.

The V call is TRBV6-1, the J call TRBJ1-3; tentative D call: TRBD1 (5 bases). There are 14 residues in the CDR3. V lost 7 bases and J lost 0, with 10 bases in between. Germline lookup yields CDR1 MNHNS and CDR2 SASEGT. The CDR3 sequence is CASTRDHSGNTIYF. The DNA of the CDR3 is TGTGCCAGCACCCGGGACCACTCTGGAAACACCATATATTTT.

The chain joins TRBV4-2 to TRBJ1-1; D is unclear. This CDR3 spans 13 amino acids. CDR1 is LGHNA, CDR2 YNFKEQ, per germline. Trimming stripped 4 bases from V and 4 bases from J, with 10 bases between. CDR3 sequence: CASSRTGSTEAFF. For the CDR3, the DNA is TGTGCCAGCAGCCGCACCGGTAGCACTGAAGCTTTCTTT.

The V gene is TRBV6-5, the J gene TRBJ1-1, with no clear D. The germline CDR1 and CDR2 sequences are MNHEY and SVGAGI. This CDR3 spans 14 amino acids. The V end lost 8 bases, the J end lost 4 bases, and 17 bases lay between the germline ends. This CDR3 is CASQTPQKSTEAFF. The DNA of the CDR3 is TGTGCCAGCCAAACGCCGCAGAAATCCACTGAAGCTTTCTTT.

This clone was seen a few times. Other nucleotide sequences from this sample produce the same CDR3. The chain recombines TRBV27 with TRBJ2-7; 7 bases line up with TRBD2. CDR1 is MNHEY, CDR2 SMNVEV, per germline (reference sequence). CDR3 size: 15 residues. V trimming: 7 bases; J trimming: 0 bases; junction bases outside the gene matches: 9. In DNA, the CDR3 is TGTGCCAGCATGAGGGGAGCGGGGCTCTCCTACGAGCAGTACTTC. Translation gives CASMRGAGLSYEQYF.

CDR3 in amino acids: CASRPGLNTGELFF. CDR3 coding DNA: TGTGCCAGCAGACCGGGACTTAACACCGGGGAGCTGTTTTTT. This chain connects TRBV6-5 to TRBJ2-2, with a possible D match to TRBD2 (6 bases). Deletions cut 6 bases from V and 2 bases from J, with 10 bases between. From germline, CDR1 is MNHEY and CDR2 SVGAGI. The CDR3 consists of 14 residues.

There are a few counts of this clone. The rearrangement uses TRBV5-1 and TRBJ2-1; the match to TRBD2 covers 7 bases. V lost 0 bases and J lost 8; bases outside the gene matches: 14. CDR3 size: 17 residues. The germline V gene has CDR1 SGHRS and CDR2 YFSETQ. The CDR3: CASSLDGSGSVRYEQFF. CDR3 in DNA: TGCGCCAGCAGCTTGGATGGTAGCGGGTCCGTTCGGTATGAGCAGTTCTTC.